Sequencing of this T cell receptor (beta chain) was carried out in a study of CD8 T cells in ankylosing spondylitis. The study, taken as a whole, reports: Seemingly distinctive of ankylosing spondylitis blood was a TCR beta motif formed by eight highly homologous variants.

Molecular-barcoded quantitative 5'-RACE produced these TCR beta libraries. TCRdb processed the 5' RACE reads anew with MiXCR; each CDR3 protein has one entry. This table has more than 250,000 distinct CDR3 sequences, 8% appearing once. CDR3 length: 15 residues. CDR1 and CDR2 from the germline V gene are SGHRS and YFSETQ. The V and J ends lost 4 bases and 7 bases, in that order; junction bases with no gene match: 8. Comments on this clonotype: Antigen: not known.

This rearrangement joins TRBV5-1 to TRBJ2-1; 10 bases match TRBD2. The sequence derives from a male donor with ankylosing spondylitis. The sample taken for sequencing was blood, either unsorted or a sorted T cell fraction (not recorded which). The CDR3 spells CASSLLAGAGNEQFF. CDR3 DNA: TGCGCCAGCAGCCTTCTAGCGGGAGCGGGGAATGAGCAGTTCTTC.